This T cell receptor beta chain originates from a study of cytomegalovirus exposure and HLA in healthy donors. Amplification used 60 Vbeta primers and 13 Jbeta primers. Libraries were prepared by immunoSEQ multiplex PCR; TCRdb keeps only in-frame clonotypes and omits some of them. The table records hundreds of thousands of clones, approximately 78% of them present only once. As to this clone: What it binds is not known.

Findings and caveats of the study: In a later analysis, several top co-occurrence clusters appeared linked to parvovirus B19, influenza, CMV and Epstein-Barr virus. CMV antigen specificity of a few CMV-associated chains was confirmed in vitro. Analyzed later, most CMV-associated TCR beta chains appeared HLA-restricted. Analyzed later, association rates of TCRs varied across HLA loci, with DRB1 most and HLA-C fewest.

The V gene's germline CDR1 is MNHEY and CDR2 SMNVEV (reference sequence). Trimming cost V 6 bases and J 5 bases; bases outside gene matches: 14. The CDR3 is 18 residues long. The chain combines TRBV27 with TRBJ2-1; 12 bases line up with TRBD2. Sequenced sample: PBMCs. This TCR was sampled from a male donor in good health and CMV-seronegative. The DNA of the CDR3 is TGTGCCAGCAGCCCACCAGAGGCGGGACTAGCGGGTAACAATGAGCAGTTCTTC. The encoded protein is CASSPPEAGLAGNNEQFF.